A single sample is the source of the 9 T cell receptor beta chains below, sequenced in a study of patients and donors after allogeneic stem cell transplantation. MiXCR was run by TCRdb on the RT-PCR reads, yielding one entry per CDR3 protein. The sample carries approximately 430,000 distinct CDR3 sequences, 16% recorded once. What was sequenced was blood, either unsorted or a sorted T cell fraction (not recorded which). The origin of the receptors is a human donor who was either an allogeneic HSCT recipient or a stem cell or donor lymphocyte infusion donor (not recorded which). It is not recorded whose cells these are; they may come from a transplant donor.

V gene TRBV4-3 combines with J gene TRBJ2-1; the D gene is possibly TRBD1 (5 bases). The CDR3 is 13 amino acids. Germline loops: CDR1 LGHNA, CDR2 YSLEER. Trimming cost V 0 bases and J 12 bases, with 12 bases left between them. The DNA for the CDR3 is TGCGCCAGCAGCCAAGAGGCCTATACAGGGCAGTTCTTC. Translated, it gives CASSQEAYTGQFF.

A few counts support this clonotype. The chain recombines TRBV5-1 with TRBJ2-1; 13 nucleotides align to TRBD2. The V gene's germline CDR1 is SGHRS and CDR2 YFSETQ. Unmatched junction bases numbered 12, after V lost 3 bases and J lost 0 bases. The CDR3 is 20 amino acids. The CDR3 spells CASSSIPGLAGFSSYNEQFF. CDR3 coding DNA: TGCGCCAGCAGCTCGATCCCGGGACTAGCGGGATTCAGCTCCTACAATGAGCAGTTCTTC.

This clonotype was counted only a few times. This chain links TRBV24-1 with TRBJ2-1; no definite D call. This CDR3 region has 14 residues. Germline V lookup: CDR1 KGHDR, CDR2 SFDVKD. Deletions cut 9 bases from V and 1 base from J, with 12 bases between. As DNA, the CDR3 is TGTGCCACCCAAAGAGGTAGTTCCTACAATGAGCAGTTCTTC. Translation gives CATQRGSSYNEQFF.

In this sample, this clonotype turned up a few times. The chain combines TRBV9 with TRBJ1-1; D ambiguous. CDR3 size: 14 residues. The germline V gene encodes CDR1 SGDLS and CDR2 YYNGEE. V lost 1 base and J lost 1, with 8 bases in between. This CDR3 reads CASSVTGKNTEAFF. As DNA, the CDR3 is TGTGCCAGCAGCGTAACTGGCAAGAACACTGAAGCTTTCTTT. The entire variable domain, with the rest obtained from reference TRBV9 and TRBJ1-1, is as follows: DSGVTQTPKHLITATGQRVTLRCSPRSGDLSVYWYQQSLDQGLQFLIQYYNGEERAKGNILERFSAQQFPDLHSELNLSSLELGDSALYFCASSVTGKNTEAFFGQGTRLTVV.

This chain connects TRBV10-3 to TRBJ2-7; the D call may be TRBD1 or TRBD2 (5 bases each). V was shortened by 5 bases and J by 2 bases, with 13 bases between the two germline ends. The V gene's germline CDR1 is ENHRY and CDR2 SYGVKD. The CDR3 loop spans 14 amino acids. DNA for the CDR3: TGTGCCATCAGTAGGGACCTTAGGACCTACGAGCAGTACTTC. Residues: CAISRDLRTYEQYF.

This clonotype was seen a few times. The chain is built from TRBV7-2 and TRBJ1-1; D gene unclear. V was shortened by 5 bases and J by 0 bases, with 10 bases between the two germline ends. The germline CDR1 and CDR2 sequences are SGHTA and FQGNSA. The CDR3 is 14 amino acids. The CDR3 sequence: CASSVRVLNTEAFF. CDR3 DNA sequence: TGTGCCAGCAGCGTTAGGGTATTGAACACTGAAGCTTTCTTT.

A few counts support this clonotype. The V and J genes are TRBV5-1 and TRBJ2-3; D uncertain. V shed 2 bases and J shed 3 bases, with 28 bases lying between them. The CDR3 loop spans 20 amino acids. Germline CDR1 reads SGHRS; CDR2 reads YFSETQ. The CDR3 sequence is CASSFYTPRRGPKGTDTQYF. The CDR3 nucleotides are TGCGCCAGCAGCTTCTACACTCCCCGACGAGGACCTAAAGGGACAGATACGCAGTATTTT.

This clonotype was seen a few times. The V and J genes are TRBV25-1 and TRBJ2-1; D perhaps matches TRBD1 (6 bases). Per germline, CDR1 MGHDK and CDR2 SYGVNS. V dropped 1 base and J dropped 7 bases, with 8 bases sitting between them. The CDR3 extends over 13 amino acids. In DNA, the CDR3 is TGTGCCAGCAGTGAATCAGGGGCAAATGAGCAGTTCTTC. Amino acid sequence: CASSESGANEQFF.

The V and J genes are TRBV3-1 and TRBJ2-5; D is undetermined. The CDR3 is 14 residues long. Looked up from germline, CDR1 is LGHDT and CDR2 is YNNKEL (reference sequence). Trimming pared 1 base from V and 5 bases from J, leaving 11 bases between. The CDR3 DNA follows: TGTGCCAGCAGCCAAGCCCAAGGGCTGGAGACCCAGTACTTC. It translates to CASSQAQGLETQYF.